The clone carrying this T cell receptor (beta chain) appeared a few times. Generated by immunoSEQ multiplex PCR, the TCRdb table keeps only in-frame clones and is missing some. The sample has about 110,000 clones, over 75% seen once. The sample belongs to a study of blood T cell repertoires in COVID-19. Germline-derived CDR1 and CDR2 are LNHDA and SQIVND (reference sequence). V shed 7 bases and J 9 bases; nucleotides not matched to a gene: 12. The CDR3 is made up of 14 amino acids. The V and J genes are TRBV19 and TRBJ1-1, with TRBD1 identical over 9 bases. Sequencing was carried out using peripheral blood. The clonotype comes from a woman aged 45-59 years with acute or convalescent COVID-19. CDR3 in amino acids: CASTTKGGTGQAFF. The CDR3, as DNA: TGTGCCAGTACCACTAAGGGAGGGACAGGGCAAGCTTTCTTT.